This T cell receptor (beta chain) was sequenced in a study of T cell changes during pregnancy in multiple sclerosis. Trimming removed 4 bases from V and 5 bases from J; junction bases left unmatched: 14. The germline V gene encodes CDR1 SNHLY and CDR2 FYNNEI. The CDR3 consists of 18 residues. Profiled with immunoSEQ multiplex PCR; TCRdb holds only in-frame clones, not every one. In the table there are about 38,000 clones, 91% of which are singletons. V usage is TRBV2 and J usage is TRBJ2-5; 12 bases fit TRBD1. The material sequenced was CD8+ T cells from peripheral blood mononuclear cells, taken after pregnancy. This clonotype was sampled from a female donor with multiple sclerosis, enrolled in a pregnancy study. The CDR3 sequence is CASSVRTGDRGLGETQYF. In DNA, the CDR3 is TGTGCCAGCAGTGTTAGGACTGGGGACAGGGGGCTTGGGGAGACCCAGTACTTC.